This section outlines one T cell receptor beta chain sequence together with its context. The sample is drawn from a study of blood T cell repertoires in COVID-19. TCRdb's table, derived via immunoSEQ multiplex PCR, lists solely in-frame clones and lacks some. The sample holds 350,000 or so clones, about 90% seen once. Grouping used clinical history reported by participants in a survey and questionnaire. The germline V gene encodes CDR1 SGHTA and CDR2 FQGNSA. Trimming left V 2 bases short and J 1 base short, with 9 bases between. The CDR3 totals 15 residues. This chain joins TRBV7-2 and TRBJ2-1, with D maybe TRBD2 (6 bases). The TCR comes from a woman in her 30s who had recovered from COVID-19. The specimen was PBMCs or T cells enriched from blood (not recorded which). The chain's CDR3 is CASSLNGGSYNEQFF. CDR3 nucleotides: TGTGCCAGCAGCTTAAACGGGGGATCCTACAATGAGCAGTTCTTC. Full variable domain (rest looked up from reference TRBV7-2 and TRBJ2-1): GAGVSQSPSNKVTEKGKDVELRCDPISGHTALYWYRQSLGQGLEFLIYFQGNSAPDKSGLPSDRFSAERTGGSVSTLTIQRTQQEDSAVYLCASSLNGGSYNEQFFGPGTRLTVL.